The 14 T cell receptor beta chains below all came from one sample that was sequenced in a study of blood T cell repertoires in COVID-19. Assay: immunoSEQ multiplex PCR; the TCRdb copy retains only in-frame clones and omits some. The sample lists approximately 220,000 clones; 90% were seen once. The sample comprised PBMCs or T cells enriched from blood (not recorded which). The receptors stem from a man younger than 45 who had been exposed to COVID-19.

The chain couples TRBV30 to TRBJ2-1, with 9 bases matching TRBD2. The V and J ends lost 2 bases and 9 bases, in that order; junction bases with no gene match: 8. This CDR3 is 14 amino acids long. Germline lookup yields CDR1 GTSNPN and CDR2 SVGIG (reference sequence). This CDR3 reads CAWSLLLAGREQFF. The CDR3 DNA reads TGTGCCTGGAGTCTCCTGCTAGCGGGGCGTGAGCAGTTCTTC. Filled out from reference TRBV30 and TRBJ2-1, the complete variable domain reads SQTIHQWPATLVQPVGSPLSLECTVEGTSNPNLYWYRQAAGRGLQLLFYSVGIGQISSEVPQNLSASRPQDRQFILSSKKLLLSDSGFYLCAWSLLLAGREQFFGPGTRLTVL.

The chain employs TRBV12-3 or TRBV12-4 and TRBJ2-1, with TRBD2 matching over 7 bases. This CDR3 has 13 residues. V lost 3 bases and J lost 14; bases outside the gene matches: 10. The CDR3 nucleotides are TGTGCCAGCAGTTTGGTGGTTGGGGGGGGAGAGTTCTTC. It encodes CASSLVVGGGEFF.

The V and J genes are TRBV19 and TRBJ1-2, with D maybe TRBD1 (5 bases). The CDR3 loop spans 12 amino acids. The V gene lost 7 bases and the J gene lost 4 bases, with 10 bases spanning the gap. Germline values: CDR1 LNHDA, CDR2 SQIVND (reference sequence). The CDR3 here is CASKEGAYGYTF. In DNA form, the CDR3 reads TGTGCCAGTAAAGAAGGGGCCTATGGCTACACCTTC.

V and J are TRBV4-1 and TRBJ1-6, with D perhaps matching TRBD1 (5 bases). The V gene's germline CDR1 is MGHRA and CDR2 YSYEKL. V lost 0 bases and J 0 bases, leaving 9 bases between the germline ends. The CDR3 has 17 amino acids. The DNA of the CDR3 is TGCGCCAGCAGCCAAGAACGGGGGAGCTCCTATAATTCACCCCTCCACTTT. Amino acid sequence: CASSQERGSSYNSPLHF.

J is TRBJ1-2 and V is TRBV6-1; D is unresolved. Germline-derived CDR1 and CDR2 are MNHNS and SASEGT. The germline V and J ends were trimmed by 2 bases and 5 bases, with 12 bases remaining between them. The CDR3 extends over 14 amino acids. CDR3 coding DNA: TGTGCCAGCAGTGAACACCCGGGAGGGTATGGCTACACCTTC. Encoded protein: CASSEHPGGYGYTF.

The chain recombines TRBV4-1 with TRBJ2-7; the D is unclear. The CDR3 is 17 residues long. The germline CDR1 and CDR2 sequences are MGHRA and YSYEKL. V lost 1 base to trimming and J lost 7 bases, with 23 bases between them. The CDR3 region is CASSQVRVPAFFGEQYF. In DNA, the CDR3 is TGCGCCAGCAGCCAAGTGCGAGTACCCGCCTTTTTCGGGGAGCAGTACTTC.

The chain uses TRBV7-7 and TRBJ2-2; 10 bases line up with TRBD2. CDR3 length equals 17 residues. CDR1 SSHAT and CDR2 FNYEAQ come from the germline V gene (reference sequence). The V gene end was trimmed by 1 base and the J gene end by 4 bases; junction bases not matched to a gene: 6. CDR3 in amino acids: CASSLGAGGPGTGELFF. CDR3 coding DNA: TGTGCCAGCAGCTTAGGAGCGGGGGGGCCGGGCACCGGGGAGCTGTTTTTT.

The rearrangement uses TRBV7-2 and TRBJ2-2; possible D gene TRBD1, 6 bases. The V gene lost 7 bases and the J gene lost 0 bases, with 12 bases spanning the gap. Germline lookup yields CDR1 SGHTA and CDR2 FQGNSA. The CDR3 runs to 15 residues. In nucleotides, the CDR3 is TGTGCCAGCACCCGGGGACAAGCGAACACCGGGGAGCTGTTTTTT. Translated: CASTRGQANTGELFF.

V is TRBV7-2 and J is TRBJ1-6; perhaps TRBD1 as D (5 bases). Germline V gene data show CDR1 as SGHTA and CDR2 as FQGNSA. V was clipped by 0 bases and J by 10 bases, with 13 bases between them. The CDR3 contains 15 residues. The CDR3 protein is CASSLAGQKGSPLHF. CDR3 nucleotide sequence: TGTGCCAGCAGCTTAGCGGGGCAGAAAGGCTCACCCCTCCACTTT.

The chain combines TRBV6-5 with TRBJ1-2; D not resolved. V was clipped by 4 bases and J by 6 bases, with 3 bases between them. The germline gives CDR1 MNHEY, CDR2 SVGAGI. This CDR3 is 10 amino acids long. The CDR3 nucleotides are TGTGCCAGCAGTTCGGATGGCTACACCTTC. Residues: CASSSDGYTF.

This chain joins TRBV9 and TRBJ2-7; the D gene is possibly TRBD1 (6 bases). V dropped 4 bases and J dropped 2 bases, with 10 bases sitting between them. CDR1 is SGDLS and CDR2 is YYNGEE in the germline V gene. The CDR3 spans 13 residues. In DNA form, the CDR3 reads TGTGCCAGCAGCACCACAGGGACCTACGAGCAGTACTTC. Its protein product is CASSTTGTYEQYF.

The V and J genes are TRBV5-5 and TRBJ2-6; D is uncertain. V was pared by 0 bases and J by 0 bases, with 4 bases between. Germline lookup yields CDR1 SGHKS and CDR2 YYEKEE (reference sequence). The CDR3 is made up of 15 amino acids. The CDR3 DNA follows: TGTGCCAGCAGCTTGGCCTCCTCTGGGGCCAACGTCCTGACTTTC. Translated: CASSLASSGANVLTF.

The gene calls are TRBV9 and TRBJ1-5; TRBD1 might be the D (6 bases). The CDR3 is 18 residues long. The germline gives CDR1 SGDLS, CDR2 YYNGEE. V was pared by 3 bases and J by 0 bases, with 19 bases between. The CDR3 spells CASSAPGQGGDSNQPQHF. CDR3 nucleotide sequence: TGTGCCAGCAGCGCTCCGGGACAAGGGGGGGATAGCAATCAGCCCCAGCATTTT.

J is TRBJ2-2 and V is TRBV5-1, with D maybe TRBD1 (5 bases). Trimming pared 3 bases from V and 4 bases from J, leaving 7 bases between. CDR1 is SGHRS and CDR2 is YFSETQ in the germline V gene. The CDR3 contains 13 residues. The CDR3 sequence is CASSWTSTGELFF. Here the CDR3 DNA reads TGCGCCAGCAGCTGGACAAGCACCGGGGAGCTGTTTTTT.